This TCR beta chain appears in the sequencing data of a study of human T cells and chemical hapten exposure. Time point defined: healthy volunteer bleed at 2 weeks. It was from unfractionated whole blood that total RNA was extracted. TCRdb analysed the RACE reads with MiXCR anew, one entry per CDR3 protein. The sample carries approximately 44,000 distinct CDR3 sequences, roughly 4.2% recorded once. Germline assignment: CDR1 SNHLY and CDR2 FYNNEI. V lost 7 bases to trimming and J lost 7 bases, with 17 bases between them. This CDR3 region has 14 residues. This clonotype was seen many times. V gene TRBV2 combines with J gene TRBJ1-5, with D possibly being TRBD1 (5 bases). This TCR came from a human donor in good health. Some clones in this sample may be carry-over from other donors' samples. The sample consisted of whole blood. The CDR3 coding sequence is TGTGCCAGCAAGCAGGTCCAGGGTGTGCAGCCCCAGCATTTT. Its protein product is CASKQVQGVQPQHF. Together with reference TRBV2 and TRBJ1-5, the CDR3 gives the full variable domain: EPEVTQTPSHQVTQMGQEVILRCVPISNHLYFYWYRQILGQKVEFLVSFYNNEISEKSEIFDDQFSVERPDGSNFTLKIRSTKLEDSAMYFCASKQVQGVQPQHFGDGTRLSIL.